These 14 T cell receptor beta chains were sequenced from one sample in a study of T cells after yellow fever vaccination. One entry per CDR3 protein results from TCRdb running MiXCR on the 5' RACE reads. Of 100,000 to 150,000 distinct CDR3 sequences listed, roughly 15% are singletons. Sequenced here: CD8+ T cells sorted from PBMCs, sampled 5 days after the yellow fever booster vaccination. The receptors shown here come from a man between 18 and 29 years old who received the YFV17D yellow fever vaccine.

V and J are TRBV7-8 and TRBJ2-7; no firm D call. V was shortened by 4 bases and J by 3 bases, with 10 bases between the two germline ends. CDR1 is SGHVS, CDR2 FQNEAQ, per germline. This CDR3 spans 13 amino acids. The CDR3 reads CASSWDAGYEQYV. CDR3 sequence (DNA): TGTGCCAGCAGCTGGGATGCCGGCTACGAGCAGTACGTC.

The V gene is TRBV5-1, the J gene TRBJ2-7; perhaps D is TRBD1 or TRBD2 (5 bases each). V lost 0 bases and J 2 bases, leaving 12 bases between the germline ends. This CDR3 contains 15 residues. Germline values: CDR1 SGHRS, CDR2 YFSETQ. The CDR3 DNA follows: TGCGCCAGCAGCTTGGGGGACCGGGGAACCTACGAGCAGTACTTC. Translating gives CASSLGDRGTYEQYF.

The CDR3 reads CASRLTGDPYGYTF. The CDR3 DNA follows: TGTGCCAGCAGGTTGACAGGGGACCCATATGGCTACACCTTC. The V call is TRBV4-2, the J call TRBJ1-2; 8 nucleotides align to TRBD1. Germline V CDR1 and CDR2: LGHNA, YNFKEQ. This CDR3 spans 14 amino acids. V lost 6 bases, J lost 5 bases, and 8 bases stayed unmatched.

The chain links TRBV6-6 to TRBJ1-1; no definite D call. From germline, CDR1 is MNHNY and CDR2 SVGAGI (reference sequence). The CDR3 extends over 14 amino acids. V was cut by 2 bases and J by 4 bases, with 11 bases left in between. CDR3 residues: CASSYPTGSTEAFF. The CDR3 DNA is TGTGCCAGCAGTTACCCAACGGGATCCACTGAAGCTTTCTTT.

The chain combines TRBV12-3 or TRBV12-4 with TRBJ2-2; D may be TRBD1 (5 bases). The CDR3 spans 14 residues. Trimming cost V 7 bases and J 3 bases, with 12 bases left between them. The chain's CDR3 is CASKSRADTGELFF. CDR3 coding DNA: TGTGCCAGCAAATCCAGGGCGGACACCGGGGAGCTGTTTTTT.

Ten or more counts support this clonotype. The rearrangement joins TRBV6-5 to TRBJ2-7; 10 positions agree with TRBD1. Germline V CDR1 and CDR2: MNHEY, SVGAGI. The CDR3 is made up of 15 amino acids. The V gene end was trimmed by 5 bases and the J gene end by 3 bases; junction bases not matched to a gene: 7. As DNA, the CDR3 is TGTGCCAGCAGTAGCCACCGGACAGGGGGCTACGAGCAGTACTTC. Encoded protein: CASSSHRTGGYEQYF.

This clonotype was recorded a few times. The chain has TRBV12-3 or TRBV12-4 and TRBJ2-1; 12 bases agree with TRBD2. After removal of 0 bases from V and 9 bases from J, the junction contained 6 bases not matched to a gene. The CDR3 consists of 16 residues. CDR3 amino acids: CASSLATSGGQSEQFF. In DNA form, the CDR3 reads TGTGCCAGCAGTTTAGCGACTAGCGGGGGTCAAAGTGAGCAGTTCTTC.

In its sample, this clonotype was seen a few times. The CDR3 DNA follows: TGTGCCAGCAGCCTTAAGTGGCTAGCTGTCTACGAGCAGTACTTC. This sequence encodes CASSLKWLAVYEQYF. The gene calls are TRBV7-8 and TRBJ2-7, with a tentative D call TRBD2 (5 bases). Germline V gene sequence: CDR1 SGHVS, CDR2 FQNEAQ. Between the trimmed V and J ends, which lost 5 bases and 3 bases, there was a span of 17 bases. There are 15 residues in the CDR3.

V gene TRBV11-2 combines with J gene TRBJ2-7; 12 bases line up with TRBD1. CDR1 and CDR2 (germline): SGHAT, FQNNGV. V lost 2 bases and J lost 2; bases outside the gene matches: 4. The CDR3 is 16 amino acids. The CDR3 region is CASSLTRDRGPYEQYV. The CDR3 DNA follows: TGTGCCAGCAGCTTAACCCGGGACAGGGGGCCCTACGAGCAGTACGTC.

This chain uses TRBV11-2 with TRBJ2-7, with 7 positions matching TRBD2. This CDR3 is built from 13 residues. Germline V gives CDR1 SGHAT, CDR2 FQNNGV. V lost 5 bases and J lost 6; bases outside the gene matches: 7. DNA for the CDR3: TGTGCCAGCAGCAGACTACTAGCGCGCGAGCAGTACTTC. This encodes CASSRLLAREQYF. Combining the CDR3 with reference TRBV11-2 and TRBJ2-7 gives the whole variable domain EAGVAQSPRYKIIEKRQSVAFWCNPISGHATLYWYQQILGQGPKLLIQFQNNGVVDDSQLPKDRFSAERLKGVDSTLKIQPAKLEDSAVYLCASSRLLAREQYFGPGTRLTVT.

The gene calls are TRBV5-1 and TRBJ2-5; perhaps TRBD1 as D (6 bases). This CDR3 region has 16 residues. CDR1 SGHRS and CDR2 YFSETQ come from the germline V gene. The V end lost 0 bases, the J end lost 5 bases, and 17 bases lay between the germline ends. The CDR3 DNA reads as TGCGCCAGCAGCTTGGAGTGGGGCAGGGGAAGTGAGACCCAGTACTTC. Translating gives CASSLEWGRGSETQYF.

The chain is built from TRBV6-2 or TRBV6-3 and TRBJ2-7; 7 bases are shared with TRBD2. V lost 2 bases and J lost 7; bases outside the gene matches: 8. Germline lookup yields CDR1 MNHEY and CDR2 SVGEGT. This CDR3 contains 14 residues. CDR3 amino acids: CASSYMRTGREQYF. As DNA, the CDR3 is TGTGCCAGCAGTTACATGCGAACCGGGAGGGAGCAGTACTTC.

This clonotype was counted at least ten times. CDR3 sequence reads: CASSTPRGTSANEQFF. The CDR3, as DNA: TGTGCCAGCAGCACCCCCCGGGGGACTAGCGCCAATGAGCAGTTCTTC. The J gene is TRBJ2-1, the V gene TRBV7-9, with 10 bases fitting TRBD2. Germline V lookup: CDR1 SEHNR, CDR2 FQNEAQ (reference sequence). The length of the CDR3 is 16 residues. V lost 5 bases to trimming and J lost 6 bases; unmatched junction nucleotides: 10.

V is TRBV27 and J is TRBJ1-2; D is possibly TRBD1 (5 bases). The CDR3 consists of 14 residues. Deletions cut 2 bases from V and 0 bases from J, with 7 bases between. Germline V gene lookup returns CDR1 MNHEY and CDR2 SMNVEV (reference sequence). The CDR3 DNA sequence: TGTGCCAGCAGTTTAGACAGAGCTAACTATGGCTACACCTTC. Translated, it gives CASSLDRANYGYTF.